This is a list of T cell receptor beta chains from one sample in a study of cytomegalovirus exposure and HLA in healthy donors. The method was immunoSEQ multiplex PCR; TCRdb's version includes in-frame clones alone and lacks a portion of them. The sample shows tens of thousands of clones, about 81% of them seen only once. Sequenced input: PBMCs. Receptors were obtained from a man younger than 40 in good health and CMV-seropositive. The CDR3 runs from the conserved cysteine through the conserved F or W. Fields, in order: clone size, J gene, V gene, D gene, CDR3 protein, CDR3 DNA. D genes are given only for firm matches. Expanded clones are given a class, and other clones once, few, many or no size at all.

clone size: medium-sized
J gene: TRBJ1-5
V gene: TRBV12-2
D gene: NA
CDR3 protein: CASRLDRGNQPQHF
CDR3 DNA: TGTGCAAGTCGCTTAGACAGGGGCAATCAGCCCCAGCATTTT

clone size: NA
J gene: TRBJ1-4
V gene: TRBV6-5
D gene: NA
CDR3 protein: CASTRASANEKLFF
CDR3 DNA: TGTGCCAGCACGCGGGCGTCCGCTAATGAAAAACTGTTTTTT

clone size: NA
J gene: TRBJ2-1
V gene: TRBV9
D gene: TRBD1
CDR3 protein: CASSGGQYNEQFF
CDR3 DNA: TGTGCCAGCAGCGGGGGACAGTACAATGAGCAGTTCTTC

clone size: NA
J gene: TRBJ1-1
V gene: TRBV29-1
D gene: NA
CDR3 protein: CSVGGSAEAFF
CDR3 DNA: TGCAGCGTTGGGGGTAGCGCTGAAGCTTTCTTT

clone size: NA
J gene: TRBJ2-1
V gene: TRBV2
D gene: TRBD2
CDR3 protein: CASSDTSGGRDEQFF
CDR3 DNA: TGTGCCAGCAGCGATACTAGCGGGGGTCGGGATGAGCAGTTCTTC

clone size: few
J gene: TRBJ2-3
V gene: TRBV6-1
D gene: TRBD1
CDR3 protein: CASRTGGTDTQYF
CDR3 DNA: TGTGCCAGCAGGACAGGGGGCACAGATACGCAGTATTTT

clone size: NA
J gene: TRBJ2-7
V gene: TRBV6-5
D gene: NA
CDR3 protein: CASSYSAGMSSYEQYF
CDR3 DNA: TGTGCCAGCAGTTACTCGGCAGGGATGAGCTCCTACGAGCAGTACTTC

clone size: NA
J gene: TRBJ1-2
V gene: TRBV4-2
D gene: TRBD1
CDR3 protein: CASSLVGRQGANYGYTF
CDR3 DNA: TGTGCCAGCAGCCTAGTCGGGAGACAGGGGGCCAACTATGGCTACACCTTC

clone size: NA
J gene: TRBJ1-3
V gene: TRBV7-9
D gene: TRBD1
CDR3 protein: CASSKGQGRSGNTIYF
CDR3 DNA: TGTGCCAGCAGCAAAGGACAGGGGAGATCTGGAAACACCATATATTTT

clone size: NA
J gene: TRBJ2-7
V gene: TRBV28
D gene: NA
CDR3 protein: CASSVPGTPREQYF
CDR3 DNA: TGTGCCAGCAGTGTTCCGGGAACGCCCCGCGAGCAGTACTTC

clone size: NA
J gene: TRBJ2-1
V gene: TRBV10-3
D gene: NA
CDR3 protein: CAISESIGLKNEQFF
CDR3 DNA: TGTGCCATCAGTGAGTCGATTGGACTAAAAAATGAGCAGTTCTTC

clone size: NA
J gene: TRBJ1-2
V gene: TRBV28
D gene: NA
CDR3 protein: CASRSSWGDGYTF
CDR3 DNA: TGTGCCAGCAGATCCTCCTGGGGGGATGGCTACACCTTC

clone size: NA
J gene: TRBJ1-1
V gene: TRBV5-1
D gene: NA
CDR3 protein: CASSLGHWEGMNTEAFF
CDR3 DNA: TGCGCCAGCAGCTTAGGACATTGGGAGGGGATGAACACTGAAGCTTTCTTT

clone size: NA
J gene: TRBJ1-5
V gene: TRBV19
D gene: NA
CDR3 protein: CASSTTVRGQPQHF
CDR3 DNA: TGTGCCAGTAGCACAACGGTAAGGGGTCAGCCCCAGCATTTT

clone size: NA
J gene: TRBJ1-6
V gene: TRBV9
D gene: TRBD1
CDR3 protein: CASSLRGTVNNSPLHF
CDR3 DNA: TGTGCCAGCAGCCTGCGCGGGACAGTCAATAATTCACCCCTCCACTTT

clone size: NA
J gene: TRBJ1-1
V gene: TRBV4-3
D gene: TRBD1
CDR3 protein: CASSQGRRQGRNTEAFF
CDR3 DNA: TGCGCCAGCAGCCAAGGCCGCCGACAGGGAAGGAACACTGAAGCTTTCTTT

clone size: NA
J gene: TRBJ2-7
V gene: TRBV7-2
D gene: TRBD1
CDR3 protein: CASSLGGTGYEQYF
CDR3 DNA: TGTGCCAGCAGCTTAGGGGGGACAGGCTACGAGCAGTACTTC

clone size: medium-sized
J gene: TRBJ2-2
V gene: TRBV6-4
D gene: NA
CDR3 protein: CASSQVDTGELFF
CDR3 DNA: TGTGCCAGCAGCCAGGTGGACACCGGGGAGCTGTTTTTT

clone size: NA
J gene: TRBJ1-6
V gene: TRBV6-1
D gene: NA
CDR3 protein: CASRADSNSPLHF
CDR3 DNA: TGTGCCAGCAGAGCGGACAGCAATTCACCCCTCCACTTT

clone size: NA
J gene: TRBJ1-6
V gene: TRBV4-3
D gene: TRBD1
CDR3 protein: CASSQDSTGGNSPLHF
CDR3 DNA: TGCGCCAGCAGCCAAGATTCGACAGGGGGTAATTCACCCCTCCACTTT

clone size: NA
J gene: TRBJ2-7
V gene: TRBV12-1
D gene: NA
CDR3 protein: CASSGTGTVSYEQYF
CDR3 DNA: TGTGCCAGCAGCGGCACCGGGACAGTCTCCTACGAGCAGTACTTC

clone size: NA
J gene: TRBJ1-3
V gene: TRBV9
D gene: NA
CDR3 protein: CASSVEGQNTIYF
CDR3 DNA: TGTGCCAGCAGCGTAGAGGGGCAGAACACCATATATTTT

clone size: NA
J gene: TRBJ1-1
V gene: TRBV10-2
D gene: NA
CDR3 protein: CASMLGEMNTEAFF
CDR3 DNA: TGCGCCAGCATGCTCGGTGAGATGAACACTGAAGCTTTCTTT

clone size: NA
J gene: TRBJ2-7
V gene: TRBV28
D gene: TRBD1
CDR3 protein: CASRSGGGNEQYF
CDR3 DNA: TGTGCCAGCAGGTCAGGGGGCGGGAACGAGCAGTACTTC

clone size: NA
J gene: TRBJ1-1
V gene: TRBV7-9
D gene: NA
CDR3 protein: CASSFSGGGAGAFF
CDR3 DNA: TGTGCCAGCAGCTTCTCTGGGGGGGGCGCCGGGGCTTTCTTT

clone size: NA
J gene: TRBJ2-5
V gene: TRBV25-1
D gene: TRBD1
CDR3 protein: CASSRRTGETQYF
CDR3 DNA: TGTGCCAGCAGCCGACGGACAGGGGAGACCCAGTACTTC

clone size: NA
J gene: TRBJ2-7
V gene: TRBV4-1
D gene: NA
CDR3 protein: CASSQADRTSSYEQYF
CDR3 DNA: TGCGCCAGCAGCCAGGCCGACAGGACGAGCTCCTACGAGCAGTACTTC

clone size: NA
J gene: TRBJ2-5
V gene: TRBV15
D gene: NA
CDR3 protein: CATSRGGVQETQYF
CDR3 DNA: TGTGCCACCAGCAGAGGGGGGGTCCAAGAGACCCAGTACTTC

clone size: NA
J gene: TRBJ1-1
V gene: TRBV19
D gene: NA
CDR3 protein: CATRVGSLNTEAFF
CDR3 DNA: TGTGCCACCCGGGTGGGGAGTCTGAACACTGAAGCTTTCTTT

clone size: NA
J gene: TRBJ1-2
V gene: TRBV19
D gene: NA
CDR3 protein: CASSISSGGNYGYTF
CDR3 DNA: TGTGCCAGTAGTATTTCTTCAGGTGGGAACTATGGCTACACCTTC

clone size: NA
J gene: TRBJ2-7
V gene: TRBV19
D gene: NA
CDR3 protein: CASRQSGNTYEQYF
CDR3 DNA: TGTGCCAGTCGCCAATCGGGGAATACCTACGAGCAGTACTTC

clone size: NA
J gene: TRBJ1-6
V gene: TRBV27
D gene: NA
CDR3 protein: CASSWRIFEGSPLHF
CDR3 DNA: TGTGCCAGCAGTTGGCGGATATTCGAGGGATCACCCCTCCACTTT

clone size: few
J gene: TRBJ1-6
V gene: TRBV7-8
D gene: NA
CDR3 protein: CASSRIANSPLHF
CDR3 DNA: TGTGCCAGCAGCCGCATAGCTAATTCACCCCTCCACTTT

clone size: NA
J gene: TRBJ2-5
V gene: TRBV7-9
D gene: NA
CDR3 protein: CASSLPRGAGETQYF
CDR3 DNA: TGTGCCAGCAGCTTACCACGGGGGGCCGGGGAGACCCAGTACTTC

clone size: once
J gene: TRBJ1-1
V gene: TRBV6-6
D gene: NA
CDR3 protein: CASSPPQQGTEAFF
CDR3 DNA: TGTGCCAGCAGTCCTCCTCAACAGGGCACTGAAGCTTTCTTT

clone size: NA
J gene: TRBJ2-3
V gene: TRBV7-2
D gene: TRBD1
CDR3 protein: CASSLVGTGATDTQYF
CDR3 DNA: TGTGCCAGCAGCTTAGTGGGGACAGGGGCGACAGATACGCAGTATTTT

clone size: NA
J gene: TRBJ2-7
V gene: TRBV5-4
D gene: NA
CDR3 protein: CASSFRRGGEQYF
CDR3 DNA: TGTGCCAGCAGCTTCAGGAGGGGGGGCGAGCAGTACTTC

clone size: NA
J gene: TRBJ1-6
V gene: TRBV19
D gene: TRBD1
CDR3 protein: CASSIGQEINSPLHF
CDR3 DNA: TGTGCCAGTAGTATTGGACAGGAGATAAATTCACCCCTCCACTTT

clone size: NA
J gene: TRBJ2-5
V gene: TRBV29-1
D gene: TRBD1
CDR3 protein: CSVRFRTGWQETQYF
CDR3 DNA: TGCAGCGTCCGATTTCGGACAGGGTGGCAAGAGACCCAGTACTTC

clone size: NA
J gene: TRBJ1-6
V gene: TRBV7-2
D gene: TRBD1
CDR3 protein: CASSPTGTLILHF
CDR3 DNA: TGTGCCAGCAGCCCGACAGGGACCCTCATCCTCCACTTT

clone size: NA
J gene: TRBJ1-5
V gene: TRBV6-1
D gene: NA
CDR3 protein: CASSKDLGNQPQHF
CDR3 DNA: TGTGCCAGCAGCAAAGACTTAGGCAATCAGCCCCAGCATTTT

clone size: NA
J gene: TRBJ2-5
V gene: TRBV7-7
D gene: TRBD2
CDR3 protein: CASSLDGLAGGPSSTQYF
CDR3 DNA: TGTGCCAGCAGCTTAGATGGACTAGCGGGGGGCCCCTCCTCGACCCAGTACTTC

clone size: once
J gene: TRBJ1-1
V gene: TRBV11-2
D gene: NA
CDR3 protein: CASSLDRAVDRTEAFF
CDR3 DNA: TGTGCCAGCAGCTTAGACAGGGCCGTCGATAGGACTGAAGCTTTCTTT

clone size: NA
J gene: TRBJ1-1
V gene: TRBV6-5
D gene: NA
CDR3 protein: CASSREPGGAFF
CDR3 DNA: TGTGCCAGCAGTAGGGAGCCCGGGGGAGCTTTCTTT

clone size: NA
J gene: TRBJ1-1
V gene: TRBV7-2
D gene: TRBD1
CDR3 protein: CASSIKTGGGTEAFF
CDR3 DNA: TGTGCCAGCAGCATCAAAACAGGGGGCGGCACTGAAGCTTTCTTT

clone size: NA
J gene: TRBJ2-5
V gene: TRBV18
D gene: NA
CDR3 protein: CASSPLRQKETQYF
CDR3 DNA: TGTGCCAGCTCACCACTCCGACAGAAAGAGACCCAGTACTTC

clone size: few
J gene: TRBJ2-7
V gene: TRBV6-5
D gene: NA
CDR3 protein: CASVARGSPYEQYF
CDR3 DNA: TGTGCCAGCGTTGCGCGGGGATCACCCTACGAGCAGTACTTC

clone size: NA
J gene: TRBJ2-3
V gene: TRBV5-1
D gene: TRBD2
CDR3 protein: CASSLDGRRTDTQYF
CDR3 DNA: TGCGCCAGCAGCTTGGACGGGAGGCGCACAGATACGCAGTATTTT